The table lists the clone carrying this T cell receptor beta chain with a few counts. The data were taken from a study of early T cells in non-severe SARS-CoV-2 infection. The wider study: RNA in bulk from unsorted whole blood was sequenced, and chains were unpaired.

Individual cDNA molecules were tagged with unique molecular identifiers, the study reported. TCRdb passed the 5' RACE reads through MiXCR, listing each CDR3 protein once. This sample has 53,000 or so distinct CDR3 sequences, with around 12% found just once. In germline, CDR1 is KGHSH, CDR2 LQKENI. This CDR3 region has 13 residues. V lost 6 bases and J 5 bases, leaving 14 bases between the germline ends. This TCR derives from an adult who was a healthcare worker with PCR-confirmed SARS-CoV-2 infection or an uninfected control (not recorded which). V is TRBV18 and J is TRBJ2-7; possible D gene TRBD2, 5 bases. The sequencing here drew on whole blood, taken at baseline. The CDR3 loop reads CASSTALRDEQYF. The DNA of the CDR3 is TGTGCCAGCTCTACGGCGTTGAGGGACGAGCAGTACTTC.